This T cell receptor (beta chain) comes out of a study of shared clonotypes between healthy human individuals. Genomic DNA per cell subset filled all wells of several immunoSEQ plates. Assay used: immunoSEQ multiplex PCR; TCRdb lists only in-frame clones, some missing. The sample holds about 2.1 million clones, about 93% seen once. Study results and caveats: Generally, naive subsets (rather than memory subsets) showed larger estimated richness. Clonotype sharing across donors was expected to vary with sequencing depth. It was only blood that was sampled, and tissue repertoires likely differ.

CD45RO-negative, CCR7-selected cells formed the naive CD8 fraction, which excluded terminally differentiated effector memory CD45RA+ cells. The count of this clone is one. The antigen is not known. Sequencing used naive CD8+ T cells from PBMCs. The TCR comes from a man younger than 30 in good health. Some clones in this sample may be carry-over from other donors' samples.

The CDR3 is CASSLAPQGPNEKLFF. CDR3 nucleotides: TGTGCCAGCAGTCTCGCTCCCCAGGGGCCTAATGAAAAACTGTTTTTT. This rearrangement joins TRBV27 to TRBJ1-4, with D possibly matching TRBD1 (6 bases). CDR3 length: 16 amino acids. V was pared by 5 bases and J by 3 bases, with 16 bases between. Germline CDR1 reads MNHEY; CDR2 reads SMNVEV (reference sequence).